Listed below are T cell receptor beta chains from one sample, sequenced in a study of blood T cells in healthy people across ages. TCRdb used MiXCR to reprocess the 5' RACE reads, holding one entry per CDR3 protein. The sample has roughly 1.9 million distinct CDR3 sequences; roughly two fifths are singletons. Sequencing was carried out using blood. Every receptor here comes from a human donor in good health. Both conserved end residues are part of each CDR3. Fields, in order: V gene, D gene, clone size, J gene, CDR3 DNA, CDR3 protein. A D gene is named only where the DNA matches it firmly. Not every row has a clone size; where given, it reads once, few, many or a size class.

>TRBV6-1|-|few|TRBJ1-4
TGTGCCAGCAGCAGAATGTCAACTAATGAAAAACTGTTTTTT
CASSRMSTNEKLFF
>TRBV12-3/TRBV12-4|-|-|TRBJ1-5
TGTGCCAGCAGTTTCTCAACGGCAGATAGCAATCAGCCCCAGCATTTT
CASSFSTADSNQPQHF
>TRBV20-1|-|-|TRBJ1-1
TGCAGTGCGGTCCAGGACACCTTGAACACTGAAGCTTTCTTT
CSAVQDTLNTEAFF
>TRBV20-1|-|-|TRBJ1-5
TGCAGTGCTATAGAGGGGACTGGCTCCTCCGAGCCCCAGCATTTT
CSAIEGTGSSEPQHF
>TRBV6-5|-|few|TRBJ2-5
TGTGCCAGCAGCCCCGATTTCGGCTTAGAGACCCAGTACTTC
CASSPDFGLETQYF
>TRBV7-6|TRBD1|many|TRBJ2-7
TGTGCCAGCAGCTTCCGACAGGGGACCCCTTACGAGCAGTACTTC
CASSFRQGTPYEQYF
>TRBV4-2|-|-|TRBJ2-1
TGTGCCCGCAGCCTCTACCCAGGGAAAGAAGGTGATGAGCAGTTCTTC
CARSLYPGKEGDEQFF
>TRBV4-3|TRBD2|few|TRBJ2-5
TGCGCCAGCAGCCAGACTAGCGTGGAGACCCAGTACTTC
CASSQTSVETQYF
>TRBV29-1|-|few|TRBJ2-7
TGCAGCGTTGTAGGGATCCTCGCCTACGAGCAGTACTTC
CSVVGILAYEQYF
>TRBV12-3/TRBV12-4|-|few|TRBJ2-5
TGTGCCAGCAGTTTAGCGTATGAGACCCAGTACTTC
CASSLAYETQYF
>TRBV28|TRBD1|-|TRBJ2-3
TGTGCCTGGGGGAGTGCAGGGGGCACCCCAGATACGCAGTATTTT
CAWGSAGGTPDTQYF
>TRBV5-1|-|-|TRBJ1-2
TGCGCCAGCAGCTCCGACAAGATGGGCTACACCTTC
CASSSDKMGYTF
>TRBV4-1|-|-|TRBJ2-7
TGCGCCAGCAGCAGAAAGGGGGGGAGGGACTACGAGCAGTACTTC
CASSRKGGRDYEQYF
>TRBV6-5|-|-|TRBJ1-5
TGTGCCAGCAGTCCACACCTTAGCAATCAGCCCCAGCATTTT
CASSPHLSNQPQHF
>TRBV5-1|TRBD1|-|TRBJ1-2
TGCGCCAGCCGGTCGACAGGGTTCTATGGCTACACCTTC
CASRSTGFYGYTF
>TRBV2|-|few|TRBJ1-2
TGTGCCAGCAGTGACCTGAATGGGTGGGCAGCTCGAACTAACTATGGCTACACCTTC
CASSDLNGWAARTNYGYTF
>TRBV29-1|TRBD1|-|TRBJ1-1
TGCAGCGTTTGGACAGGGATCAACACTGAAGCTTTCTTT
CSVWTGINTEAFF